This TCR beta chain derives from a study of T cells in localized non-small cell lung cancer. Study-wide findings and caveats: Uninvolved adjacent lung, not tumor, had the highest T cell clonality. Appearances in adjacent lung were noted for a median around 55 of the top 100 tumor clones.

The CDR3 totals 17 residues. The ends were cut back, 2 bases at V and 2 bases at J, with 16 bases in the middle. Germline assignment: CDR1 SGHVS and CDR2 FQNEAQ. Clones were read by immunoSEQ multiplex PCR, and TCRdb kept only the in-frame ones, dropping some. The top ten clones hold about a tenth of a sample with tens of thousands of clones, around 82% of them seen once. With regard to this clone: What it binds is not known.

Sequencing was performed on peripheral blood, taken before any cancer treatment. J is TRBJ2-1 and V is TRBV7-8; D could derive from TRBD1 or TRBD2 (5 bases each). This TCR was sampled from an older female donor with stage I lung adenocarcinoma. CDR3 sequence (DNA): TGTGCCAGCAGCTTAACAATCGGGACGGAAACCTACAATGAGCAGTTCTTC. Amino acid sequence: CASSLTIGTETYNEQFF.